These 2 T cell receptor beta chains came from one sample sequenced in a study of Graves' ophthalmopathy and Graves' hyperthyroidism. RNA transcripts were the source from which TCR beta CDR3 regions were amplified. HTBI-primed first-round RT-PCR preceded second-round multiplex PCR. TCRdb independently ran MiXCR on the multiplex PCR reads; one entry per CDR3 protein. Here the sample spans around 1,200,000 distinct CDR3 sequences, less than 45% being singletons. The sequenced material came from peripheral blood or thyroid tissue (not recorded which). These receptors originate from an adult man with Graves' hyperthyroidism.

In regard to this clonotype: Sequence at one end of the junction differs from germline and may be a read error. This sequence joins TRBV7-9 and TRBJ1-2; D is unclear. Germline CDR1 reads SEHNR; CDR2 reads FQNEAQ (reference sequence). This CDR3 region has 15 residues. CDR3 loop: CASSQDRRLLYGYTF. The CDR3 DNA reads TGCGCCAGCAGCCAAGATCGTAGGCTCCTCTATGGCTACACCTTC.

This clonotype appeared many times. The chain has TRBV15 and TRBJ2-5, with D perhaps matching TRBD2 (5 bases). The length of the CDR3 is 15 residues. Trimming removed 5 bases at V and 5 bases at J, with 18 bases between. Germline V lookup: CDR1 LNHNV, CDR2 YYDKDF (reference sequence). The CDR3 spells CATSRRTGLGETQYF. The CDR3, as DNA: TGTGCCACCAGCCGTAGAACTGGACTGGGGGAGACCCAGTACTTC. Complete variable domain (other parts from reference TRBV15 and TRBJ2-5): DAMVIQNPRYQVTQFGKPVTLSCSQTLNHNVMYWYQQKSSQAPKLLFHYYDKDFNNEADTPDNFQSRRPNTSFCFLDIRSPGLGDTAMYLCATSRRTGLGETQYFGPGTRLLVL.